The source of this T cell receptor beta chain is a study of molecular identifiers for immune sequencing clone quantification. This CDR3 region has 16 residues. CDR1 is SGDLS, CDR2 YYNGEE, per germline. V gave up 4 bases and J gave up 5 bases; unmatched junction bases: 12. Comment on this clonotype: This may arise from a read error, as a much more abundant clone is one base away.

TCRdb reprocessed the PCR reads with MiXCR, giving one entry per CDR3 protein. This sample has under 100,000 distinct CDR3 sequences; roughly 23% occur once, and the top ten carry 0.78%. Sequenced material: naive CD8+ T cells from blood, with Jurkat cell RNA spiked in. Subset described: FACS-sorted CD8+CD4-CCR7+CD45RA+ naive T cells. This sequence was found in a human donor in good health. Some libraries in this study had Jurkat cell RNA spiked in. This chain connects TRBV9 to TRBJ2-3; 8 bases align to TRBD2. CDR3 residues: CASSLLTSEIVDTQYF. As DNA, the CDR3 is TGTGCCAGCAGCCTCCTGACTAGCGAGATTGTAGATACGCAGTATTTT.